One sample yielded the 12 T cell receptor beta chains listed below, sequenced in a study of control samples from healthy donors and cancer patients. Some clones are missing from TCRdb's copy, which holds only in-frame ones; the method was immunoSEQ multiplex PCR. The repertoire includes roughly 170,000 clones, about nine tenths of them detected once, and around 2% sits in the top ten. Sample: blood. All receptors derive from a middle-aged woman in good health.

The rearrangement joins TRBV10-3 to TRBJ2-1, with TRBD1 identical over 9 bases. Germline V gene lookup returns CDR1 ENHRY and CDR2 SYGVKD. The CDR3 runs 14 residues. V lost 5 bases and J lost 6; bases outside the gene matches: 5. CDR3 protein: CAISTGGGGNEQFF. The DNA for the CDR3 is TGTGCCATCAGTACAGGGGGCGGGGGCAATGAGCAGTTCTTC.

The chain links TRBV5-8 to TRBJ2-7; possible D gene TRBD2, 5 bases. The V and J ends lost 6 bases and 1 base respectively, with 20 bases between them. Germline V gives CDR1 SGHTS, CDR2 YDEGEE. The CDR3 spans 16 residues. The CDR3 sequence is CASTPAERVLSYEQYF. Written as DNA, the CDR3 is TGTGCCAGCACCCCGGCGGAGAGGGTGCTTTCCTACGAGCAGTACTTC.

The chain recombines TRBV2 with TRBJ1-4; the D gene is possibly TRBD1 (6 bases). Deletions cut 5 bases from V and 3 bases from J, with 13 bases between. Germline CDR1 is SNHLY and CDR2 is FYNNEI. There are 15 residues in the CDR3. CDR3 in DNA: TGTGCCAGCAGTAAAATGTCAGGGGCTAATGAAAAACTGTTTTTT. It codes for CASSKMSGANEKLFF.

The chain recombines TRBV5-5 with TRBJ2-2; D is ambiguous. The CDR3 extends over 14 amino acids. The V gene lost 2 bases and the J gene lost 1 base, with 6 bases spanning the gap. Germline assignment: CDR1 SGHKS and CDR2 YYEKEE (reference sequence). CDR3 sequence reads: CASSFFKNTGELFF. The CDR3 DNA follows: TGTGCCAGCAGCTTCTTCAAGAACACCGGGGAGCTGTTTTTT.

The chain has TRBV7-3 and TRBJ2-7; D not certain. CDR3 length equals 11 residues. The V end was cut by 5 bases, the J end by 3 bases, with 5 bases between. The V gene's germline CDR1 is SGHTA and CDR2 FQGTGA. The CDR3 nucleotides are TGTGCCAGCAGCCCCCTCTACGAGCAGTACTTC. Translating it yields CASSPLYEQYF. The complete variable domain, with remaining parts taken from reference TRBV7-3 and TRBJ2-7, reads GAGVSQTPSNKVTEKGKYVELRCDPISGHTALYWYRQSLGQGPEFLIYFQGTGAADDSGLPNDRFFAVRPEGSVSTLKIQRTERGDSAVYLCASSPLYEQYFGPGTRLTVT.

The chain employs TRBV19 and TRBJ1-6; the D is unclear. CDR3 length: 14 amino acids. Germline CDR1 LNHDA, CDR2 SQIVND (reference sequence). The V gene lost 5 bases and the J gene lost 2 bases, with 7 bases spanning the gap. This CDR3 reads CASSQNPYNSPLHF. CDR3 in DNA: TGTGCCAGTAGTCAGAATCCCTATAATTCACCCCTCCACTTT.

This clone was found once. The V and J genes are TRBV25-1 and TRBJ1-1; 7 bases are shared with TRBD1. The V segment lost 1 base and the J segment 9 bases; nucleotides outside the gene matches: 14. Per germline, CDR1 MGHDK and CDR2 SYGVNS. This CDR3 region has 16 residues. The CDR3 region has the DNA TGTGCCAGCAGTGAATCTCTCGATACGGGGACAGCCAAAGCTTTCTTT. This gives the protein CASSESLDTGTAKAFF.

The J gene is TRBJ2-5, the V gene TRBV5-1; D remains unclear. V gave up 3 bases and J gave up 3 bases, with 12 bases separating them. The CDR3 sequence is 14 residues long. Per germline, CDR1 SGHRS and CDR2 YFSETQ. This chain's CDR3 is CASSSYMVEETQYF. For the CDR3, the DNA is TGCGCCAGCAGCTCCTACATGGTAGAAGAGACCCAGTACTTC.

The chain carries TRBV6-4 and TRBJ2-1; TRBD1 aligns across 8 bases. This CDR3 has 15 residues. Germline CDR1 MRHNA, CDR2 SNTAGT. Trimming removed 6 bases from V and 0 bases from J; junction bases left unmatched: 4. CDR3 DNA sequence: TGTGCCAGCAGAGAACAGGGGGGCTCCTACAATGAGCAGTTCTTC. Translated, it gives CASREQGGSYNEQFF.

The genes are TRBV6-5 and TRBJ1-4; no definite D call. Trimming stripped 7 bases from V and 2 bases from J, with 8 bases between. The CDR3 has 13 amino acids. The germline gives CDR1 MNHEY, CDR2 SVGAGI. The CDR3 loop reads CASIRGTNEKLFF. The CDR3 nucleotides read TGTGCCAGCATTCGAGGGACTAATGAAAAACTGTTTTTT.

The chain couples TRBV6-5 to TRBJ1-1, with unresolved D. V lost 6 bases, J lost 11 bases, and 19 bases lay in between. The CDR3 loop spans 13 amino acids. From germline, CDR1 is MNHEY and CDR2 SVGAGI. This CDR3 reads CASSREITKEAFF. As DNA, the CDR3 is TGTGCCAGCAGCCGAGAAATCACCAAGGAGGCTTTCTTT.

V and J are TRBV28 and TRBJ1-2, with D tentatively TRBD1 (6 bases). The CDR3 contains 18 residues. Germline CDR1 reads MDHEN; CDR2 reads SYDVKM. V was trimmed by 5 bases and J by 5 bases, leaving 27 bases between them. CDR3: CASSPLGGGAIASYGYTF. CDR3 DNA: TGTGCCAGCAGTCCTTTAGGGGGAGGGGCGATAGCTAGTTATGGCTACACCTTC.